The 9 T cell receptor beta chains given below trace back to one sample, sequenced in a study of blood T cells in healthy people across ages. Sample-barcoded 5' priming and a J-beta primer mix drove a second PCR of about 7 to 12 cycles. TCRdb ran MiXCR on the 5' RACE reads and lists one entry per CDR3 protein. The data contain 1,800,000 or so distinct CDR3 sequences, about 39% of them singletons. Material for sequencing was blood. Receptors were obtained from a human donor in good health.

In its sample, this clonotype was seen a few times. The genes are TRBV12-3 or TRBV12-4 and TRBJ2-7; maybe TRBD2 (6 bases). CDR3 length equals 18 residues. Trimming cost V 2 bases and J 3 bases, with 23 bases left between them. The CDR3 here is CASSLSVGGAHSNYEQYF. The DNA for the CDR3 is TGTGCCAGCAGTTTAAGTGTCGGAGGGGCGCATAGTAACTACGAGCAGTACTTC.

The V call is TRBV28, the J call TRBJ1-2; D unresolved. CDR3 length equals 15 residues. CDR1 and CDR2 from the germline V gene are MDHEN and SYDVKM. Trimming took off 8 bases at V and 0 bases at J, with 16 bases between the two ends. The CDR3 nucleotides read TGTGCCAGCGATTCCCGGGGTACGCCTAACTATGGCTACACCTTC. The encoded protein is CASDSRGTPNYGYTF.

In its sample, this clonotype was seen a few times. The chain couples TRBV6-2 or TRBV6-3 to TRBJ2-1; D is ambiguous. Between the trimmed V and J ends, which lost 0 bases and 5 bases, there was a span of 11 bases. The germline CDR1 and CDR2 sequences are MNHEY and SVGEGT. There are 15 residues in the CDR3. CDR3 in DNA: TGTGCCAGCAGTTACTCGAGATACAGAGACAATGAGCAGTTCTTC. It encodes CASSYSRYRDNEQFF.

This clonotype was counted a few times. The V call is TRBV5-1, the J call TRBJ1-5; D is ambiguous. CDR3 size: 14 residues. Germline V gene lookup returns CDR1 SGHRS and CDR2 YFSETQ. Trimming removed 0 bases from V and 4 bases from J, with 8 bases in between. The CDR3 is CASSLGPMNQPQHF. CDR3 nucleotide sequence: TGCGCCAGCAGCTTGGGGCCCATGAATCAGCCCCAGCATTTT.

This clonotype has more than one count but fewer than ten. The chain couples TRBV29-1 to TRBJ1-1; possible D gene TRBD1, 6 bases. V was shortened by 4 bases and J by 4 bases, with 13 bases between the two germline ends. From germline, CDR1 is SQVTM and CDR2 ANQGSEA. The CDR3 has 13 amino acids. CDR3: CSVAGALGTEAFF. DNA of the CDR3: TGCAGCGTTGCGGGGGCGTTAGGCACTGAAGCTTTCTTT.

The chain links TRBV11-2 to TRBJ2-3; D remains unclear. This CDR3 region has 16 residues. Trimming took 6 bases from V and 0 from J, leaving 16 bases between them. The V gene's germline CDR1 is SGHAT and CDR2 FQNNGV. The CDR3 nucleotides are TGTGCCAGCAGTTTGTGGTTGGGCACTAGCACAGATACGCAGTATTTT. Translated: CASSLWLGTSTDTQYF. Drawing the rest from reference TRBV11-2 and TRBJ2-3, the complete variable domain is EAGVAQSPRYKIIEKRQSVAFWCNPISGHATLYWYQQILGQGPKLLIQFQNNGVVDDSQLPKDRFSAERLKGVDSTLKIQPAKLEDSAVYLCASSLWLGTSTDTQYFGPGTRLTVL.

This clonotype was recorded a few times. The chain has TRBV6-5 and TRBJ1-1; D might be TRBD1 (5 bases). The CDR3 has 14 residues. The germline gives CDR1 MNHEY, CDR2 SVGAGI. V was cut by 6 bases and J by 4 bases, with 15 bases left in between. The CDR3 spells CASSIQGRSTEAFF. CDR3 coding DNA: TGTGCCAGCAGCATCCAGGGTAGGAGCACTGAAGCTTTCTTT.

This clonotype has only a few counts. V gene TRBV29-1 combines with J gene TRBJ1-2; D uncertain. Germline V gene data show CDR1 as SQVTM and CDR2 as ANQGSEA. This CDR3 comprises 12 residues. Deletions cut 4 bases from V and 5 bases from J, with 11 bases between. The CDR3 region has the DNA TGCAGCGTTGGCCAGCTAAATTATGGCTACACCTTC. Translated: CSVGQLNYGYTF.

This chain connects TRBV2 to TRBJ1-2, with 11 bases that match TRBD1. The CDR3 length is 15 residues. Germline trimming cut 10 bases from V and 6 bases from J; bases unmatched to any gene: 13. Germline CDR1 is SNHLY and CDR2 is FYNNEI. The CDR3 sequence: CATRKGQGAFDGYTF. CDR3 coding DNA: TGTGCCACCCGAAAAGGACAGGGGGCTTTTGATGGCTACACCTTC.